This T cell receptor beta chain appears in the sequencing data of a study of cytomegalovirus exposure and HLA in healthy donors. Study findings and constraints: Near-uniform donor sequencing depth was presumed by presence/absence analyses. Trimming of TCR beta V- and J-genes showed a link, identified in a later analysis, to a missense DCLRE1C variant.

The CDR3 length is 17 residues. Per the germline V gene, CDR1 is SGHVS and CDR2 is FNYEAQ. J lost 4 bases, V lost 4 bases, and 10 bases had no gene match. A note on this clone: Its antigen is as yet unknown.

Amplification used 60 Vbeta primers and 13 Jbeta primers. TCRdb's table, derived via immunoSEQ multiplex PCR, lists solely in-frame clones and lacks some. The data contain 270,000 or so clones, 75% to 90% of them singletons. Specimen: PBMCs. The TCR originated in a man aged 35-49 years in good health and CMV-seropositive. The chain recombines TRBV7-6 with TRBJ2-2, with 9 bases aligning to TRBD2. Here the CDR3 reads CASSSPAAGGLTGELFF. CDR3 in DNA: TGTGCCAGCAGCTCACCCGCCGCGGGGGGGCTCACCGGGGAGCTGTTTTTT.